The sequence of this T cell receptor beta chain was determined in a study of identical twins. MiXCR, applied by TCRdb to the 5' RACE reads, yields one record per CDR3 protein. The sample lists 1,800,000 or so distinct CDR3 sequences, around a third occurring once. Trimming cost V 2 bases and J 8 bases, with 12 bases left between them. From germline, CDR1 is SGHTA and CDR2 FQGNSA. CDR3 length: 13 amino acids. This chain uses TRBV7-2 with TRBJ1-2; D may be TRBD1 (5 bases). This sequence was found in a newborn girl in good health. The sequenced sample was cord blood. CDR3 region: CASSLNSREGYTF. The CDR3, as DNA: TGTGCCAGCAGCTTAAACAGCAGGGAGGGCTACACCTTC.